These T cell receptor beta chains were read from a single sample in a study of T cell responses to AZD1222 COVID-19 vaccine. TCRdb keeps only in-frame clones here, not all; method: immunoSEQ multiplex PCR. The profile covers just over 150,000 clones, with less than 95% appearing a single time and over 1.5% taken by the ten largest. Specimen: peripheral blood, collected on day 0 of AZD1222 vaccination. These receptors all come from an adult in good health. Both conserved end residues are part of each CDR3. The D gene is left open where the match is weak. Size tells how often a clone was seen (once, few, many) or the class of an expanded clone, and some rows leave it out.

v_call: TRBV7-2
j_call: TRBJ2-1
clone_size: NA
d_call: TRBD2
cdr3_aa: CASSPGLAGNNEQFF
cdr3_nt: TGTGCCAGCAGTCCGGGACTAGCGGGGAACAATGAGCAGTTCTTC

v_call: TRBV7-9
j_call: TRBJ1-1
clone_size: NA
d_call: NA
cdr3_aa: CASTILGSSNTEAFF
cdr3_nt: TGTGCCAGCACCATATTGGGCAGCTCGAACACTGAAGCTTTCTTT

v_call: TRBV5-6
j_call: TRBJ1-2
clone_size: NA
d_call: NA
cdr3_aa: CASSLGRGGGYTF
cdr3_nt: TGTGCCAGCAGCTTGGGCCGGGGTGGTGGCTACACCTTC

v_call: TRBV15
j_call: TRBJ2-5
clone_size: NA
d_call: NA
cdr3_aa: CATSRGSLGGETQYF
cdr3_nt: TGTGCCACCAGCAGAGGTTCCTTAGGGGGAGAGACCCAGTACTTC

v_call: TRBV10-3
j_call: TRBJ2-1
clone_size: NA
d_call: TRBD2
cdr3_aa: CAIRGSGSSYNEQFF
cdr3_nt: TGTGCCATCAGAGGGAGCGGGAGCTCCTACAATGAGCAGTTCTTC

v_call: TRBV9
j_call: TRBJ2-2
clone_size: NA
d_call: NA
cdr3_aa: CASMNRQGTGELFF
cdr3_nt: TGTGCCAGCATGAACCGACAAGGGACCGGGGAGCTGTTTTTT

v_call: TRBV28
j_call: TRBJ2-7
clone_size: once
d_call: TRBD1
cdr3_aa: CASREDRAYEQYF
cdr3_nt: TGTGCCAGCAGGGAGGACAGGGCCTACGAGCAGTACTTC

v_call: TRBV28
j_call: TRBJ1-1
clone_size: NA
d_call: NA
cdr3_aa: CASTRGGWGTEAFF
cdr3_nt: TGTGCCAGCACAAGGGGGGGTTGGGGCACTGAAGCTTTCTTT

v_call: TRBV4-3
j_call: TRBJ1-1
clone_size: NA
d_call: NA
cdr3_aa: CASSQEEGRTEAFF
cdr3_nt: TGCGCCAGCAGCCAAGAGGAGGGACGCACTGAAGCTTTCTTT

v_call: TRBV7-9
j_call: TRBJ1-5
clone_size: NA
d_call: TRBD1
cdr3_aa: CASSVDRGNQPQHF
cdr3_nt: TGTGCCAGCAGCGTAGACAGGGGCAATCAGCCCCAGCATTTT

v_call: TRBV3-1/TRBV3-2
j_call: TRBJ2-7
clone_size: NA
d_call: TRBD2
cdr3_aa: CASSPPGLAGARQYF
cdr3_nt: TGTGCCAGCAGCCCCCCGGGACTAGCGGGAGCACGTCAGTACTTC

v_call: TRBV5-6
j_call: TRBJ2-2
clone_size: NA
d_call: NA
cdr3_aa: CASSLGPDTGELFF
cdr3_nt: TGTGCCAGCAGCTTGGGCCCGGACACCGGGGAGCTGTTTTTT

v_call: TRBV7-3
j_call: TRBJ2-1
clone_size: NA
d_call: TRBD1
cdr3_aa: CASSPGQGIHEQFF
cdr3_nt: TGTGCCAGCAGCCCGGGACAGGGAATCCATGAGCAGTTCTTC

v_call: TRBV7-9
j_call: TRBJ2-6
clone_size: NA
d_call: NA
cdr3_aa: CASSPRLWGSGANVLTF
cdr3_nt: TGTGCCAGCAGCCCCCGCCTTTGGGGCTCTGGGGCCAACGTCCTGACTTTC

v_call: TRBV6-5
j_call: TRBJ1-1
clone_size: NA
d_call: NA
cdr3_aa: CASSYSGSSPNTEAFF
cdr3_nt: TGTGCCAGCAGTTACTCCGGGTCATCACCGAACACTGAAGCTTTCTTT

v_call: TRBV10-2
j_call: TRBJ2-5
clone_size: NA
d_call: NA
cdr3_aa: CASSAGIEEGTQYF
cdr3_nt: TGCGCCAGCAGTGCCGGGATAGAAGAAGGGACCCAGTACTTC

v_call: TRBV28
j_call: TRBJ1-5
clone_size: NA
d_call: NA
cdr3_aa: CASIVYRGGQPQHF
cdr3_nt: TGTGCCAGCATCGTCTATCGGGGTGGCCAGCCCCAGCATTTT

v_call: TRBV20-1
j_call: TRBJ1-5
clone_size: NA
d_call: TRBD1
cdr3_aa: CSAQGDQPQHF
cdr3_nt: TGCAGTGCACAGGGGGATCAGCCCCAGCATTTT

v_call: TRBV18
j_call: TRBJ2-7
clone_size: NA
d_call: TRBD2
cdr3_aa: CASSPILAGSYEQYF
cdr3_nt: TGTGCCAGCTCACCAATTCTAGCGGGATCCTACGAGCAGTACTTC

v_call: TRBV6-1
j_call: TRBJ2-4
clone_size: NA
d_call: NA
cdr3_aa: CASSEIAKNIQYF
cdr3_nt: TGTGCCAGCAGTGAGATAGCCAAAAACATTCAGTACTTC

v_call: TRBV7-2
j_call: TRBJ1-2
clone_size: NA
d_call: NA
cdr3_aa: CASSLDVGIGGGYGYTF
cdr3_nt: TGTGCCAGCAGCTTAGATGTGGGTATCGGGGGCGGCTATGGCTACACCTTC

v_call: TRBV28
j_call: TRBJ1-5
clone_size: NA
d_call: TRBD1
cdr3_aa: CASSPQWGQGNGQPQHF
cdr3_nt: TGTGCCAGCAGTCCACAATGGGGACAGGGGAACGGTCAGCCCCAGCATTTT

v_call: TRBV19
j_call: TRBJ2-7
clone_size: NA
d_call: TRBD1
cdr3_aa: CASSIDRDRGLEQYF
cdr3_nt: TGTGCCAGTAGTATAGACCGGGACAGGGGTCTCGAGCAGTACTTC

v_call: TRBV7-8
j_call: TRBJ1-4
clone_size: NA
d_call: TRBD1
cdr3_aa: CASSSGQGKRANEKLFF
cdr3_nt: TGTGCCAGCAGCTCGGGACAGGGGAAGAGGGCTAATGAAAAACTGTTTTTT

v_call: TRBV6-4
j_call: TRBJ2-2
clone_size: NA
d_call: NA
cdr3_aa: CASSLSSTGELFF
cdr3_nt: TGTGCCAGCAGCCTTTCATCCACCGGGGAGCTGTTTTTT

v_call: TRBV5-6
j_call: TRBJ1-2
clone_size: NA
d_call: NA
cdr3_aa: CASSLLGGTNYGYTF
cdr3_nt: TGTGCCAGCAGCCTTCTTGGGGGAACTAACTATGGCTACACCTTC

v_call: TRBV7-9
j_call: TRBJ1-2
clone_size: once
d_call: NA
cdr3_aa: CASNPGRGGESNYGYTF
cdr3_nt: TGTGCCAGCAACCCTGGCAGGGGCGGCGAGTCCAACTATGGCTACACCTTC

v_call: TRBV7-6
j_call: TRBJ1-3
clone_size: NA
d_call: TRBD1
cdr3_aa: CASSLLGRRGQVSGNTIYF
cdr3_nt: TGTGCCAGCAGCTTATTGGGACGTCGTGGACAGGTCTCTGGAAACACCATATATTTT

v_call: TRBV6-5
j_call: TRBJ1-3
clone_size: NA
d_call: NA
cdr3_aa: CASSYSRGNSGNTIYF
cdr3_nt: TGTGCCAGCAGTTACTCGCGGGGTAACTCTGGAAACACCATATATTTT

v_call: TRBV6-5
j_call: TRBJ2-7
clone_size: NA
d_call: TRBD2
cdr3_aa: CASTGGGAPPSEQYF
cdr3_nt: TGTGCCAGCACCGGCGGGGGGGCGCCCCCCAGCGAGCAGTACTTC

v_call: TRBV19
j_call: TRBJ1-1
clone_size: NA
d_call: NA
cdr3_aa: CASSIPTTEAFF
cdr3_nt: TGTGCCAGTAGTATACCCACAACTGAAGCTTTCTTT

v_call: TRBV2
j_call: TRBJ1-3
clone_size: NA
d_call: TRBD1
cdr3_aa: CASASGGDTIYF
cdr3_nt: TGTGCCAGCGCATCAGGGGGAGACACCATATATTTT

v_call: TRBV27
j_call: TRBJ1-5
clone_size: once
d_call: TRBD1
cdr3_aa: CASRRQGMGNQPQHF
cdr3_nt: TGTGCCAGCAGACGACAGGGTATGGGGAATCAGCCCCAGCATTTT

v_call: TRBV11-2
j_call: TRBJ2-7
clone_size: NA
d_call: TRBD1
cdr3_aa: CASSLKTGGTYEQYF
cdr3_nt: TGTGCCAGCAGCTTAAAGACAGGGGGAACCTACGAGCAGTACTTC

v_call: TRBV5-6
j_call: TRBJ1-2
clone_size: NA
d_call: NA
cdr3_aa: CASSLGSHGYYGYTF
cdr3_nt: TGTGCCAGCAGCCTCGGGAGCCACGGTTACTATGGCTACACCTTC

v_call: TRBV28
j_call: TRBJ1-1
clone_size: NA
d_call: NA
cdr3_aa: CASVRGRSEAFF
cdr3_nt: TGTGCCAGCGTTCGGGGAAGGAGTGAAGCTTTCTTT

v_call: TRBV27
j_call: TRBJ2-1
clone_size: NA
d_call: NA
cdr3_aa: CASSFPGSEQFF
cdr3_nt: TGTGCCAGCAGTTTCCCGGGCTCCGAGCAGTTCTTC

v_call: TRBV5-4
j_call: TRBJ2-7
clone_size: few
d_call: NA
cdr3_aa: CASSLGAGVSYEQYF
cdr3_nt: TGTGCCAGCAGCTTGGGGGCCGGGGTAAGTTACGAGCAGTACTTC

v_call: TRBV28
j_call: TRBJ2-3
clone_size: NA
d_call: NA
cdr3_aa: CASSFRTPVAGTQYF
cdr3_nt: TGTGCCAGCAGTTTTCGAACTCCCGTCGCGGGTACGCAGTATTTT

v_call: TRBV6-2/TRBV6-3
j_call: TRBJ1-5
clone_size: NA
d_call: TRBD1
cdr3_aa: CASSPRDRGGNQPQHF
cdr3_nt: TGTGCCAGCAGTCCCCGGGACAGGGGAGGGAATCAGCCCCAGCATTTT

v_call: TRBV27
j_call: TRBJ2-7
clone_size: once
d_call: NA
cdr3_aa: CASSFGYEQYF
cdr3_nt: TGTGCCAGCAGTTTTGGCTACGAGCAGTACTTC

v_call: TRBV28
j_call: TRBJ1-6
clone_size: NA
d_call: NA
cdr3_aa: CASSQYPPLHF
cdr3_nt: TGTGCCAGCAGTCAATATCCACCCCTCCACTTT

v_call: TRBV7-9
j_call: TRBJ1-2
clone_size: NA
d_call: NA
cdr3_aa: CASSLRGALTGGYTF
cdr3_nt: TGTGCCAGCAGCTTAAGGGGGGCCCTCACCGGGGGCTACACCTTC

v_call: TRBV15
j_call: TRBJ2-4
clone_size: NA
d_call: NA
cdr3_aa: CATSRDAKNIQYF
cdr3_nt: TGTGCCACCAGCAGAGATGCGAAAAACATTCAGTACTTC

v_call: TRBV7-2
j_call: TRBJ1-1
clone_size: NA
d_call: NA
cdr3_aa: CASSLGGGASYTEAFF
cdr3_nt: TGTGCCAGCAGCTTAGGGGGTGGCGCTTCGTACACTGAAGCTTTCTTT

v_call: TRBV6-5
j_call: TRBJ2-7
clone_size: NA
d_call: NA
cdr3_aa: CASSYRGTYEQYF
cdr3_nt: TGTGCCAGCAGTTACCGGGGGACCTACGAGCAGTACTTC

v_call: TRBV29-1
j_call: TRBJ2-1
clone_size: NA
d_call: TRBD1
cdr3_aa: CSVRDTGGAANEQFF
cdr3_nt: TGCAGCGTCAGAGACACAGGGGGCGCGGCTAATGAGCAGTTCTTC

v_call: TRBV28
j_call: TRBJ2-1
clone_size: NA
d_call: TRBD2
cdr3_aa: CASSPTGLAEEFF
cdr3_nt: TGTGCCAGCAGTCCCACGGGACTAGCGGAAGAGTTCTTC